One T cell receptor (beta chain) is described in this entry. This specimen comes from a study of Graves' ophthalmopathy and Graves' hyperthyroidism. This CDR3 spans 16 amino acids. Germline V gene lookup returns CDR1 SGHDT and CDR2 YYEEEE. Germline trimming cut 4 bases from V and 2 bases from J; bases unmatched to any gene: 8. Amplified material comprised TCR beta CDR3 regions derived from RNA transcripts. RT-PCR was first run with HTBI primers, then multiplex PCR in a second round. From the multiplex PCR reads, TCRdb called clonotypes with MiXCR, one entry per CDR3 protein. In the table there are a few hundred thousand distinct CDR3 sequences, under 45% of which are singletons.

This sequence joins TRBV5-6 and TRBJ1-5, with 8 bases fitting TRBD1. Sequencing was done on a sample of peripheral blood or thyroid tissue (not recorded which). This sequence originates from an adult man with Graves' hyperthyroidism. The CDR3 region has the DNA TGTGCCAGCAGCCACCTAGCGGGACAGGGCAATCAGCCCCAGCATTTT. This translates into CASSHLAGQGNQPQHF.